What follows are 31 T cell receptor beta chains derived from one specimen sequenced in a study of blood T cell repertoires in COVID-19. The protocol was immunoSEQ multiplex PCR, while the TCRdb copy is restricted to in-frame clones and leaves out a portion. The table has 170,000 or so clones, around nine tenths seen once. Input material: peripheral blood. These receptors were obtained from a woman in her 70s with COVID-19, enrolled during active disease.

The V call is TRBV30, the J call TRBJ1-1; 8 bases match TRBD1. Germline V gene data show CDR1 as GTSNPN and CDR2 as SVGIG (reference sequence). V was clipped by 3 bases and J by 6 bases; unmatched bases: 6. The CDR3 loop spans 13 amino acids. CDR3 residues: CAWRLQGGAEAFF. Here the CDR3 DNA reads TGTGCCTGGAGGTTACAGGGGGGGGCTGAAGCTTTCTTT.

This chain connects TRBV13 to TRBJ1-2, with 9 bases fitting TRBD1. Germline V gene sequence: CDR1 PRHDT, CDR2 FYEKMQ (reference sequence). The CDR3 loop spans 15 amino acids. V lost 6 bases and J lost 6; bases outside the gene matches: 11. The CDR3 protein is CASRKTGTGTDGYTF. The CDR3 DNA is TGTGCCAGCAGGAAGACCGGGACAGGGACCGATGGCTACACCTTC.

The J gene is TRBJ1-1, the V gene TRBV29-1; 10 nucleotides line up with TRBD1. The CDR3 sequence is 15 residues long. In germline, CDR1 is SQVTM, CDR2 ANQGSEA. Trimming cost V 7 bases and J 5 bases; bases outside gene matches: 13. CDR3 protein: CSARQGAPGGTEAFF. In nucleotides, the CDR3 is TGCAGCGCCCGACAGGGGGCACCGGGGGGTACTGAAGCTTTCTTT.

The V gene is TRBV10-3, the J gene TRBJ2-5, with a possible D match to TRBD1 (6 bases). This CDR3 is built from 13 residues. Germline lookup yields CDR1 ENHRY and CDR2 SYGVKD. Deletions cut 10 bases from V and 5 bases from J, with 17 bases between. The CDR3 protein is CASTQGLWETQYF. Written as DNA, the CDR3 is TGTGCCAGTACACAGGGCCTTTGGGAGACCCAGTACTTC.

The chain carries TRBV27 and TRBJ1-2; 7 positions match TRBD1. Germline V CDR1 and CDR2: MNHEY, SMNVEV (reference sequence). Trimming cost V 0 bases and J 2 bases; bases outside gene matches: 3. The CDR3 consists of 15 residues. The CDR3 reads CASSLSLGGNYGYTF. The CDR3 DNA reads as TGTGCCAGCAGTTTATCTTTAGGGGGCAACTATGGCTACACCTTC.

The chain uses TRBV10-3 and TRBJ1-3; possible D gene TRBD1, 6 bases. Per germline, CDR1 ENHRY and CDR2 SYGVKD. V lost 10 bases and J lost 4, with 14 bases in between. This CDR3 is built from 13 residues. The CDR3 is CATRDIGGNTIYF. CDR3 DNA: TGTGCCACCAGGGACATTGGGGGAAACACCATATATTTT.

The chain combines TRBV19 with TRBJ1-2; perhaps TRBD1 as D (5 bases). Germline lookup yields CDR1 LNHDA and CDR2 SQIVND (reference sequence). With 2 bases removed from V and 6 bases from J, the gap between germline ends came to 16 bases. The CDR3 runs to 15 residues. CDR3 sequence: CASSISLGRLDGYTF. In DNA, the CDR3 is TGTGCCAGTAGTATAAGTCTGGGGCGTTTGGATGGCTACACCTTC.

The chain couples TRBV18 to TRBJ2-7; D not certain. Germline-derived CDR1 and CDR2 are KGHSH and LQKENI. V was shortened by 5 bases and J by 5 bases, with 10 bases between the two germline ends. There are 12 residues in the CDR3. For the CDR3, the DNA is TGTGCCAGCTCATTGAGCAGCGACGAGCAGTACTTC. Translation: CASSLSSDEQYF.

The rearrangement joins TRBV20-1 to TRBJ2-1; the match to TRBD2 covers 7 bases. Germline assignment: CDR1 DFQATT and CDR2 SNEGSKA (reference sequence). V shed 3 bases, J shed 1 base, and the junction held 6 bases outside the gene matches. This CDR3 is 15 amino acids long. The CDR3 DNA follows: TGCAGTGCTAGTGGGGGGGTCTTTTCCTACAATGAGCAGTTCTTC. Residues: CSASGGVFSYNEQFF.

The V gene is TRBV28, the J gene TRBJ1-5, with a possible D match to TRBD1 (5 bases). CDR1 is MDHEN and CDR2 is SYDVKM in the germline V gene. This CDR3 is 13 amino acids long. Trimming removed 7 bases from V and 4 bases from J, with 11 bases in between. The CDR3 sequence is CASKMEGNQPQHF. Here the CDR3 DNA reads TGTGCCAGCAAAATGGAGGGGAATCAGCCCCAGCATTTT.

V and J are TRBV27 and TRBJ1-5; no clear D. The CDR3 runs 13 residues. V lost 3 bases and J lost 9, with 12 bases in between. Per germline, CDR1 MNHEY and CDR2 SMNVEV (reference sequence). For the CDR3, the DNA is TGTGCCAGCAGTTTCTCAGGTGTCCTGCCCCAGCATTTT. Translated: CASSFSGVLPQHF.

The J gene is TRBJ2-7, the V gene TRBV5-1; a possible D gene is TRBD2 (5 bases). The V end was cut by 1 base, the J end by 7 bases, with 6 bases between. Germline values: CDR1 SGHRS, CDR2 YFSETQ. The CDR3 is 11 residues long. The CDR3, as DNA: TGCGCCAGCAGCTTGCGGAGGGAGCAGTACTTC. Protein product: CASSLRREQYF.

This chain links TRBV7-2 with TRBJ2-2; 7 positions agree with TRBD1. The CDR3 consists of 17 residues. Germline CDR1 SGHTA, CDR2 FQGNSA. V shed 5 bases, J shed 1 base, and the junction held 10 bases outside the gene matches. This chain's CDR3 is CASSQKRGQKNTGELFF. The CDR3 DNA reads as TGTGCCAGCAGCCAAAAACGGGGACAGAAGAACACCGGGGAGCTGTTTTTT.

In its sample, this clone was seen once. V gene TRBV19 combines with J gene TRBJ1-2; 8 nucleotides align to TRBD1. This CDR3 has 16 residues. Germline lookup yields CDR1 LNHDA and CDR2 SQIVND (reference sequence). The junction had 8 bases not matched to a gene; V was cut back by 4 bases and J by 1 base. CDR3 nucleotide sequence: TGTGCCAGTAGTAAGCCCCCGGGACAGGTTAACTATGGCTACACCTTC. This sequence encodes CASSKPPGQVNYGYTF. The variable domain in full, completed from reference TRBV19 and TRBJ1-2, reads DGGITQSPKYLFRKEGQNVTLSCEQNLNHDAMYWYRQDPGQGLRLIYYSQIVNDFQKGDIAEGYSVSREKKESFPLTVTSAQKNPTAFYLCASSKPPGQVNYGYTFGSGTRLTVV.

J is TRBJ1-1 and V is TRBV14, with D possibly matching TRBD1 (6 bases). The V gene lost 1 base and the J gene lost 3 bases, with 9 bases spanning the gap. The CDR3 contains 14 residues. Germline V CDR1 and CDR2: SGHDN, FVKESK. The CDR3 region has the DNA TGTGCCAGCAGCCAAGTCAGGGGATACACTGAAGCTTTCTTT. Translated: CASSQVRGYTEAFF.

This chain joins TRBV9 and TRBJ2-6, with D tentatively TRBD1 (5 bases). Trimming took off 8 bases at V and 1 base at J, with 10 bases between the two ends. The germline CDR1 and CDR2 sequences are SGDLS and YYNGEE. This CDR3 is 14 amino acids long. The chain's CDR3 is CASLGVSGANVLTF. The CDR3 DNA sequence: TGTGCCAGTCTAGGGGTTTCTGGGGCCAACGTCCTGACTTTC.

The chain is built from TRBV6-2 or TRBV6-3 and TRBJ2-3; TRBD2 aligns across 12 bases. CDR3 length equals 15 residues. J gave up 3 bases and V 2 bases, and 0 bases lay outside the gene matches. Germline loops: CDR1 MNHEY, CDR2 SVGEGT. Written as DNA, the CDR3 is TGTGCCAGCAGTTACGGGACTAGCGGGACAGATACGCAGTATTTT. Protein: CASSYGTSGTDTQYF.

This clone was recorded once. The CDR3 sequence: CASSPQGANSPLHF. Here the CDR3 DNA reads TGTGCCAGCTCACCACAGGGGGCTAATTCACCCCTCCACTTT. The chain employs TRBV18 and TRBJ1-6, with TRBD1 matching over 7 bases. The germline V gene has CDR1 KGHSH and CDR2 LQKENI. There are 14 residues in the CDR3. V was pared by 1 base and J by 6 bases, with 0 bases of the junction left unmatched.

The J gene is TRBJ1-5, the V gene TRBV4-3; D remains ambiguous. Germline V gene data show CDR1 as LGHNA and CDR2 as YSLEER. The CDR3 is made up of 13 amino acids. Trimming took off 0 bases at V and 4 bases at J, with 4 bases between the two ends. The CDR3 DNA reads TGCGCCAGCAGCCAAGACGGGAATCAGCCCCAGCATTTT. Protein product: CASSQDGNQPQHF.

This clone was seen more than once but under ten times. The rearrangement uses TRBV6-2 or TRBV6-3 and TRBJ1-5, with a weak D call TRBD1 (6 bases). This CDR3 region has 16 residues. Trimming removed 4 bases from V and 5 bases from J, with 18 bases in between. Germline V gene lookup returns CDR1 MNHEY and CDR2 SVGEGT. Here the CDR3 reads CASSSSDRFRDQPQHF. CDR3 DNA sequence: TGTGCCAGCAGTTCCTCGGACAGATTTCGCGATCAGCCCCAGCATTTT.

The chain joins TRBV19 to TRBJ1-5; D is perhaps TRBD1 (5 bases). Deletions cut 3 bases from V and 0 bases from J, with 12 bases between. The V gene's germline CDR1 is LNHDA and CDR2 SQIVND (reference sequence). CDR3 size: 16 residues. Here the CDR3 DNA reads TGTGCCAGTAGTATGGGAGGGGCCTTTAGCAATCAGCCCCAGCATTTT. Amino acid sequence: CASSMGGAFSNQPQHF.

CDR3 in amino acids: CASSGSQETQYF. Here the CDR3 DNA reads TGCGCCAGCAGCGGCAGCCAAGAGACCCAGTACTTC. The V gene is TRBV5-1, the J gene TRBJ2-5; the D is unclear. The germline V and J ends were trimmed by 4 bases and 1 base, with 5 bases remaining between them. The V gene's germline CDR1 is SGHRS and CDR2 YFSETQ. There are 12 residues in the CDR3.

This chain joins TRBV29-1 and TRBJ1-2; TRBD1 agrees at 9 bases. Germline V gene sequence: CDR1 SQVTM, CDR2 ANQGSEA. J gave up 6 bases and V 5 bases, and 7 bases lay outside the gene matches. This CDR3 contains 13 residues. The CDR3 DNA reads as TGCAGCGTTCTCTTCCGGGACAGGGATGGCTACACCTTC. This encodes CSVLFRDRDGYTF.

The chain links TRBV2 to TRBJ2-3; TRBD2 is a possible D gene (6 bases). Germline CDR1 SNHLY, CDR2 FYNNEI. Trimming removed 2 bases at V and 2 bases at J, with 11 bases between. This CDR3 region has 15 residues. The CDR3, as DNA: TGTGCCAGCAGTGAACCGGGACTTTTCACAGATACGCAGTATTTT. Translation: CASSEPGLFTDTQYF.

The sample holds one count of this clone. This chain links TRBV10-3 with TRBJ1-1, with 7 nucleotides matching TRBD1. V lost 6 bases and J lost 0; bases outside the gene matches: 4. CDR3 size: 14 residues. Germline V gives CDR1 ENHRY, CDR2 SYGVKD. DNA of the CDR3: TGTGCCATCAGACCGGGACAGCTGAACACTGAAGCTTTCTTT. Protein: CAIRPGQLNTEAFF.

This chain uses TRBV18 with TRBJ2-7; 11 nucleotides align to TRBD2. CDR3 length: 16 residues. Trimming took 4 bases from V and 2 from J; bases not matched to a gene: 7. Germline lookup yields CDR1 KGHSH and CDR2 LQKENI. In DNA, the CDR3 is TGTGCCAGCTCACTTAGGCTAGCGGGAGGTCCCTACGAGCAGTACTTC. Its protein is CASSLRLAGGPYEQYF.

This clone occurred once. The chain has TRBV7-8 and TRBJ2-3, with a tentative D call TRBD2 (6 bases). The CDR3 length is 16 residues. From germline, CDR1 is SGHVS and CDR2 FQNEAQ. Trimming left V 5 bases short and J 2 bases short, with 17 bases between. The CDR3 protein is CASSPQDYRYTDTQYF. DNA of the CDR3: TGTGCCAGCAGCCCACAGGACTACAGATACACAGATACGCAGTATTTT.

The chain couples TRBV14 to TRBJ2-7; D uncertain. Germline CDR1 reads SGHDN; CDR2 reads FVKESK. V lost 1 base and J lost 9, with 7 bases in between. The CDR3 contains 11 residues. The CDR3 nucleotides read TGTGCCAGCAGCCAAGTCGGTGTGCAGTACTTC. This translates into CASSQVGVQYF.

In this sample, this clone turned up a few times. The gene calls are TRBV7-2 and TRBJ2-7; 11 bases match TRBD2. CDR1 is SGHTA and CDR2 is FQGNSA in the germline V gene. The CDR3 sequence is 15 residues long. V lost 4 bases to trimming and J lost 6 bases; unmatched junction nucleotides: 8. CDR3 coding DNA: TGTGCCAGCAGCTCCCAGCTAGCGGGAGGAGGCGAGCAGTACTTC. This codes for CASSSQLAGGGEQYF.

The V and J genes are TRBV10-3 and TRBJ2-5; TRBD2 might be the D (6 bases). Germline CDR1 and CDR2: ENHRY and SYGVKD. V lost 4 bases and J lost 1, with 10 bases in between. The CDR3 runs 14 residues. CDR3: CAISVGGTQETQYF. CDR3 nucleotide sequence: TGTGCCATCAGTGTTGGCGGGACCCAAGAGACCCAGTACTTC.

The CDR3 nucleotides read TGTGCCAGCAGAAAGCCCCTATCGTACGAGCAGTACTTC. Its protein product is CASRKPLSYEQYF. This sequence joins TRBV6-5 and TRBJ2-7; D ambiguous. V lost 6 bases to trimming and J lost 4 bases, with 13 bases between them. Germline V gene data show CDR1 as MNHEY and CDR2 as SVGAGI. This CDR3 comprises 13 residues.